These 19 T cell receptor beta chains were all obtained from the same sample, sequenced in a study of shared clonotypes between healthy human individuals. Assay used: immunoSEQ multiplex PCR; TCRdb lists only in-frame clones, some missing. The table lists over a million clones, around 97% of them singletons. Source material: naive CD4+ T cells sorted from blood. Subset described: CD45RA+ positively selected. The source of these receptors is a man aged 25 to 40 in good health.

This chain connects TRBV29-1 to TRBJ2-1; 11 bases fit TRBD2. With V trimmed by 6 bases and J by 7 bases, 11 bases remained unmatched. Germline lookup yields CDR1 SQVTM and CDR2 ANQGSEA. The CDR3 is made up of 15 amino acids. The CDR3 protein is CSVLWGLAVNNEQFF. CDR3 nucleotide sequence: TGCAGCGTCCTGTGGGGACTAGCGGTAAATAATGAGCAGTTCTTC.

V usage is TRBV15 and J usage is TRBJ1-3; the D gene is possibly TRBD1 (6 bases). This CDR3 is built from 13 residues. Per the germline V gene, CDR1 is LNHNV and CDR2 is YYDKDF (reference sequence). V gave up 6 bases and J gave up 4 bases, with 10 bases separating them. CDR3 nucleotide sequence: TGTGCCACCAGAGAACAGGGAGGAAACACCATATATTTT. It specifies CATREQGGNTIYF.

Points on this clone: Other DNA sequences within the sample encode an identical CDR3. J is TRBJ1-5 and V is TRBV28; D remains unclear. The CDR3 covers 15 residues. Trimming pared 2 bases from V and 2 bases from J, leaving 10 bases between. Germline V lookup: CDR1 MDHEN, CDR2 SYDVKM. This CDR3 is CASSLVGGGNQPQHF. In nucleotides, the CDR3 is TGTGCCAGCAGTTTAGTGGGCGGAGGCAATCAGCCCCAGCATTTT. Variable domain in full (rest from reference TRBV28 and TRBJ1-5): DVKVTQSSRYLVKRTGEKVFLECVQDMDHENMFWYRQDPGLGLRLIYFSYDVKMKEKGDIPEGYSVSREKKERFSLILESASTNQTSMYLCASSLVGGGNQPQHFGDGTRLSIL.

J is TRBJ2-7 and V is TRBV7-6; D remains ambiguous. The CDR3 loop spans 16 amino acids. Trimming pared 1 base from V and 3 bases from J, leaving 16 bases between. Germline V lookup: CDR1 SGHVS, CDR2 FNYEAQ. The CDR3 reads CASSLVSGSSIYEQYF. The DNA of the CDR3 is TGTGCCAGCAGCTTAGTTTCAGGCAGTTCAATCTACGAGCAGTACTTC.

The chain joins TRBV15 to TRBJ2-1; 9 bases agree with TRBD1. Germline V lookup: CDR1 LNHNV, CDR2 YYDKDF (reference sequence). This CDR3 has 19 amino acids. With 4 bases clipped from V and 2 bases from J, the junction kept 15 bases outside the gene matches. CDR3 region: CATSKDRGRGGGTYNEQFF. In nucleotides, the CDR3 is TGTGCCACCAGCAAAGACAGGGGGAGAGGCGGGGGAACCTACAATGAGCAGTTCTTC.

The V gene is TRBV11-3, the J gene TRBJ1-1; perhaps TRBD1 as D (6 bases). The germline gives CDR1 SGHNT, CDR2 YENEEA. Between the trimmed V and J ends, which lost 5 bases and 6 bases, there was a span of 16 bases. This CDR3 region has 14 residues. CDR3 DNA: TGTGCCAGCAGCAAAAGGCCTACAGGGTCTGAAGCTTTCTTT. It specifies CASSKRPTGSEAFF.

This chain's CDR3 is CAISESIDTQYF. Here the CDR3 DNA reads TGTGCCATCAGTGAGTCGATAGATACGCAGTATTTT. The rearrangement links TRBV10-3 to TRBJ2-3, with D hard to call. The CDR3 sequence is 12 residues long. CDR1 and CDR2 from the germline V gene are ENHRY and SYGVKD. V was cut by 0 bases and J by 5 bases, with 3 bases left in between.

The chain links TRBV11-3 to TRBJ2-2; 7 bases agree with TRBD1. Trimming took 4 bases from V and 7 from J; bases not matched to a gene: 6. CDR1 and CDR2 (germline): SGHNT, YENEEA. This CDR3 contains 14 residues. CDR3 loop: CASSSTGAGGELFF. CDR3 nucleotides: TGTGCCAGCAGCTCAACAGGGGCGGGCGGGGAGCTGTTTTTT.

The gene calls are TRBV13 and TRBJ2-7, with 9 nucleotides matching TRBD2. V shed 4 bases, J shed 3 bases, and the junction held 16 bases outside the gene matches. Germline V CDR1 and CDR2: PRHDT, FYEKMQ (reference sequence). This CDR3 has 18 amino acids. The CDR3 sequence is CASSSNSGRDALFYEQYF. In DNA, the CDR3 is TGTGCCAGCAGCTCAAATAGCGGGAGAGACGCCCTTTTCTACGAGCAGTACTTC. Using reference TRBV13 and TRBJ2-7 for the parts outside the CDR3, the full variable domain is AAGVIQSPRHLIKEKRETATLKCYPIPRHDTVYWYQQGPGQDPQFLISFYEKMQSDKGSIPDRFSAQQFSDYHSELNMSSLELGDSALYFCASSSNSGRDALFYEQYFGPGTRLTVT.

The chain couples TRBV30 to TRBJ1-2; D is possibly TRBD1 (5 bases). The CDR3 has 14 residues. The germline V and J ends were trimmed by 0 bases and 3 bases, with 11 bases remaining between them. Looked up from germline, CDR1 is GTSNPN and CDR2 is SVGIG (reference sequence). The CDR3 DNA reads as TGTGCCTGGAGTGTACTTAGGGGATACTATGGCTACACCTTC. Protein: CAWSVLRGYYGYTF.

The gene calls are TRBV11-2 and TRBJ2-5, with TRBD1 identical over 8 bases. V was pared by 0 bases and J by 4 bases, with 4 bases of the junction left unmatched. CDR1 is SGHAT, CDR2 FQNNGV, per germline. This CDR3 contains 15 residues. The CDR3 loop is CASSLERTGLETQYF. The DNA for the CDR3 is TGTGCCAGCAGCTTAGAAAGGACAGGGTTAGAGACCCAGTACTTC.

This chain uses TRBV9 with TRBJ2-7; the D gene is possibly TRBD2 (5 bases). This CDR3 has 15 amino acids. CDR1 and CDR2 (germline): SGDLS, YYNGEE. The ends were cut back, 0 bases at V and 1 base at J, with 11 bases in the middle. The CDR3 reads CASSVEVAGSYEQYF. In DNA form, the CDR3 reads TGTGCCAGCAGCGTAGAGGTGGCGGGTTCCTACGAGCAGTACTTC.

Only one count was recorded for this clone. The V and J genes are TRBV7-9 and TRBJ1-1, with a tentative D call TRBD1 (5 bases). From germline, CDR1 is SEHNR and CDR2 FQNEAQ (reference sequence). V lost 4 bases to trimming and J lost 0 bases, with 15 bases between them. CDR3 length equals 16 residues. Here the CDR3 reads CASSSTQTEMNTEAFF. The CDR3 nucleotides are TGTGCCAGCAGCTCCACACAGACAGAGATGAACACTGAAGCTTTCTTT.

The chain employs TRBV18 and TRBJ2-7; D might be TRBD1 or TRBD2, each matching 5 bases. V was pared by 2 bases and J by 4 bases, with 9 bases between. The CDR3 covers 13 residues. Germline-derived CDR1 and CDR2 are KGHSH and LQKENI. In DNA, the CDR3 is TGTGCCAGCTCACCAGAGGGGAAATACGAGCAGTACTTC. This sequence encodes CASSPEGKYEQYF.

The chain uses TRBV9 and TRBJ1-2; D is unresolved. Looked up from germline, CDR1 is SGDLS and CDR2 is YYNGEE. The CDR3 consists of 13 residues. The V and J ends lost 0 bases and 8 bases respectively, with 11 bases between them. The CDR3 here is CASSVAGRGGYTF. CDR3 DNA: TGTGCCAGCAGCGTAGCGGGAAGAGGGGGCTACACCTTC. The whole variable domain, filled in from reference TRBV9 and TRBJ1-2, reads DSGVTQTPKHLITATGQRVTLRCSPRSGDLSVYWYQQSLDQGLQFLIQYYNGEERAKGNILERFSAQQFPDLHSELNLSSLELGDSALYFCASSVAGRGGYTFGSGTRLTVV.

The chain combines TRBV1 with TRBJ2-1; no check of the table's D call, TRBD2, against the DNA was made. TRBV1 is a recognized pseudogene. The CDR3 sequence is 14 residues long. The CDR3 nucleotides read TGCACCAGCAAGGGACTAGCGGCCCTCAATGAGCAGTTCTTC. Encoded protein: CTSKGLAALNEQFF.

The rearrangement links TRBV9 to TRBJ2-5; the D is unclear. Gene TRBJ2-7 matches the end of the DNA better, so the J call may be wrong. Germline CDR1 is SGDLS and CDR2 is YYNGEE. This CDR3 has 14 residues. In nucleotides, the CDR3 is TGTGCCAGCAGCGTAGCTGACCTGACTTACGAGCAGTACTTC. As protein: CASSVADLTYEQYF.

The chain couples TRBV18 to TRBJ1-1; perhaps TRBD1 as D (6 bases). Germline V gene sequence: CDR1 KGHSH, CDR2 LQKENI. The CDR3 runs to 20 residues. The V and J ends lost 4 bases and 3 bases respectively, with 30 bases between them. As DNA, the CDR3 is TGTGCCAGCTCACGCTTACACGGCTTGCAGGGGCTCCTAGACTACACTGAAGCTTTCTTT. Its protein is CASSRLHGLQGLLDYTEAFF.

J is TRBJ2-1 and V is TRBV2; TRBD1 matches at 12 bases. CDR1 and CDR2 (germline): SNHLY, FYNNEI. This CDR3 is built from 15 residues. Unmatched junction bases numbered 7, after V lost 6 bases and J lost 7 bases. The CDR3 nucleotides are TGTGCCAGCAGCTGGGACAGGGGGCGCAGGAATGAGCAGTTCTTC. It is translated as CASSWDRGRRNEQFF.